This T cell receptor (beta chain) was obtained from a study of T-cell reconstitution after alpha-beta-depleted transplantation in children. Using unique molecular identifiers, the investigators prepared the TCRbeta library. TCRdb recomputed calls from the PCR reads with MiXCR, one row per CDR3 protein. The table includes about 980,000 distinct CDR3 sequences, roughly 29% detected once. This CDR3 is 13 amino acids long. The germline V gene encodes CDR1 DFQATT and CDR2 SNEGSKA (reference sequence). V lost 2 bases and J 7 bases, leaving 12 bases between the germline ends. This chain links TRBV20-1 with TRBJ2-1; D is unresolved. This clonotype was sampled from a boy under two years old who had a stem cell transplant for SCID, so the T cells may come from the graft donor. The specimen comprised PBMCs, mostly from graft donor cells, sampled 360 days after TCRalphabeta/CD19-depleted stem cell transplant. The CDR3 loop reads CSARRSAINEQFF. DNA of the CDR3: TGCAGTGCTAGACGCTCGGCAATTAATGAGCAGTTCTTC.